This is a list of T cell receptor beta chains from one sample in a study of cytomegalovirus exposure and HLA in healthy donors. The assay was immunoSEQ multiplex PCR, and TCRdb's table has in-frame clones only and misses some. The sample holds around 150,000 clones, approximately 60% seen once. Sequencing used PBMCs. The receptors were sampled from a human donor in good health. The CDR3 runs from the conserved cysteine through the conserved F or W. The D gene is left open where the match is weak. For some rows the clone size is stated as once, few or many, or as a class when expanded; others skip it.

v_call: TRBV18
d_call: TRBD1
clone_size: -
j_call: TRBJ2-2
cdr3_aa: CASSLGQGVTGELFF
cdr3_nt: TGTGCCAGCTCACTCGGACAGGGTGTCACCGGGGAGCTGTTTTTT

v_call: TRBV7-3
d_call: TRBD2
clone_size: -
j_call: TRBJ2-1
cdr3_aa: CASSSAGPYNEQFF
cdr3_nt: TGTGCCAGCAGCTCAGCGGGACCTTACAATGAGCAGTTCTTC

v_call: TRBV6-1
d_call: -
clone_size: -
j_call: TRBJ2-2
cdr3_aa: CASSEYQGTTGELFF
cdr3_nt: TGTGCCAGCAGTGAGTACCAGGGTACCACCGGGGAGCTGTTTTTT

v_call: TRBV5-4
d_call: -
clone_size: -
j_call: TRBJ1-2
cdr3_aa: CASSFAGSEYGYTF
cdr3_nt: TGTGCCAGCAGCTTTGCGGGATCCGAATATGGCTACACCTTC

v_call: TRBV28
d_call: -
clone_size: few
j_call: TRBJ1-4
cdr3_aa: CASSLWQPGSTNEKLFF
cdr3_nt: TGTGCCAGCAGTTTATGGCAGCCGGGGTCCACTAATGAAAAACTGTTTTTT

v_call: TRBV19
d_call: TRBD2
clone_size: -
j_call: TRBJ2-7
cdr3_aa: CASSTSGRLAGREQYF
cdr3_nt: TGTGCCAGTAGTACCTCAGGGAGGCTAGCGGGACGGGAGCAGTACTTC

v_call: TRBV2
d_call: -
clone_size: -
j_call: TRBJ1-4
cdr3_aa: CASFYTGTNEKLFF
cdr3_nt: TGTGCCAGCTTCTACACAGGGACTAATGAAAAACTGTTTTTT

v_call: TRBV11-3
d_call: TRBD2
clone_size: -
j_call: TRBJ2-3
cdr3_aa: CASSKTSGSFSNTDTQYF
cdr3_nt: TGTGCCAGCAGCAAGACTAGCGGGAGTTTCTCAAACACAGATACGCAGTATTTT

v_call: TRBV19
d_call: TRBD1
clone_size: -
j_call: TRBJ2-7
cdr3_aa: CASSSRAGGSFSYEQYF
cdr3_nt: TGTGCCAGTAGTAGTAGAGCAGGGGGCTCTTTCTCCTACGAGCAGTACTTC

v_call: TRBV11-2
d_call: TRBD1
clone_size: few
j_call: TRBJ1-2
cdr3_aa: CASSPLGQGSYYGYTF
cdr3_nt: TGTGCCAGCAGCCCTCTAGGACAGGGGAGTTATTATGGCTACACCTTC

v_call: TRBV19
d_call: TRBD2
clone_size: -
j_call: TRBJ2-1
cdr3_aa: CASSTPRSGIPNNEQFF
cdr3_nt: TGTGCCAGTAGTACCCCCCGGAGCGGGATCCCGAACAATGAGCAGTTCTTC

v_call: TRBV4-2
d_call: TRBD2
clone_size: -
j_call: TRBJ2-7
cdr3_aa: CASSQENLAGGYEQYF
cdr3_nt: TGTGCCAGCAGCCAAGAGAACCTAGCGGGAGGATACGAGCAGTACTTC

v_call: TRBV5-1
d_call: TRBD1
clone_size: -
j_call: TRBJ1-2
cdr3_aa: CASSLGQGSYGYTF
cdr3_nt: TGCGCCAGCAGCTTAGGACAGGGATCCTATGGCTACACCTTC

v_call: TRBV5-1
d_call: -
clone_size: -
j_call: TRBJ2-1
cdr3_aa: CASSYNLKGGGPTRNEQFF
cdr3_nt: TGCGCCAGCAGCTATAACTTAAAAGGGGGAGGGCCGACAAGAAATGAGCAGTTCTTC

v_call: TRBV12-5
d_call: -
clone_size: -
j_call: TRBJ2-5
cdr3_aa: CASGPPGYGETQYF
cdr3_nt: TGTGCTAGTGGGCCCCCAGGGTACGGAGAGACCCAGTACTTC

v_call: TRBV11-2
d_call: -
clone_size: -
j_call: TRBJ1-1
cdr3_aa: CASSMHVSTEAFF
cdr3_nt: TGTGCCAGCTCGATGCACGTGAGCACTGAAGCTTTCTTT

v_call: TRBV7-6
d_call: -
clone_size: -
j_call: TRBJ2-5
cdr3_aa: CASSLAVGAVETQYF
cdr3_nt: TGTGCCAGCAGCTTAGCGGTGGGGGCCGTGGAGACCCAGTACTTC

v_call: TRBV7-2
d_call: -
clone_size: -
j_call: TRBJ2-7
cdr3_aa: CASSGPNRGNEQYF
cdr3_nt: TGTGCCAGCAGCGGACCGAATCGGGGAAACGAGCAGTACTTC

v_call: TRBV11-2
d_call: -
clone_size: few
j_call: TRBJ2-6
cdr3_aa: CASSSEIAGANVLTF
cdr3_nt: TGTGCCAGCAGTTCCGAAATAGCCGGGGCCAACGTCCTGACTTTC

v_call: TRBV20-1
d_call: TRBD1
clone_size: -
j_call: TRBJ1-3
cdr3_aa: CSASHRGTIYF
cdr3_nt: TGCAGTGCTAGCCACAGGGGGACCATATATTTT

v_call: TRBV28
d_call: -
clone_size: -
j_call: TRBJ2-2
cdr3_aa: CASSLYGRGTGELFF
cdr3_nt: TGTGCCAGCAGTTTATACGGGAGAGGAACCGGGGAGCTGTTTTTT

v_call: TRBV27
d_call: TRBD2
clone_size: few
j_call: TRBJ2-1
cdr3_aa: CASSLDWTSNEQFF
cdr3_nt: TGTGCCAGCAGTTTAGATTGGACTAGCAATGAGCAGTTCTTC

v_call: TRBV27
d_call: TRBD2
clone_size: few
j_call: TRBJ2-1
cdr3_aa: CASSPGTSGHNEQFF
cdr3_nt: TGTGCCAGCAGCCCCGGGACTAGCGGCCACAATGAGCAGTTCTTC

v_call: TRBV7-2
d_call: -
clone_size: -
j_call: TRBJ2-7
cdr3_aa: CASSPTPFGDEQYF
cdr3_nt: TGTGCCAGCAGCCCCACCCCCTTCGGGGACGAGCAGTACTTC

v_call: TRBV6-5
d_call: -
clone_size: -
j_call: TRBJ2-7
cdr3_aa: CASTISGRNGEQYF
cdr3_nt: TGTGCCAGCACTATAAGCGGTCGGAACGGCGAGCAGTACTTC

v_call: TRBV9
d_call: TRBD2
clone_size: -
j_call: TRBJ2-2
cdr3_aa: CASSVPGGETGELFF
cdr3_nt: TGTGCCAGCAGCGTCCCGGGAGGAGAGACCGGGGAGCTGTTTTTT

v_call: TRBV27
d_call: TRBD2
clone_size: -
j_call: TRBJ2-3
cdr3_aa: CASSLYRTSRSTDTQYF
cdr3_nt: TGTGCCAGCAGTTTATACCGGACTAGCCGAAGCACAGATACGCAGTATTTT

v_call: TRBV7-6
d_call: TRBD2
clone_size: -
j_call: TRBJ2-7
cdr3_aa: CASSLYLAGGPYEQYF
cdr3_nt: TGTGCCAGCAGCTTGTACCTAGCGGGAGGGCCCTACGAGCAGTACTTC

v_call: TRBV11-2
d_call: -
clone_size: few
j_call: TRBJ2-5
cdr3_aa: CASRPSGRQETQYF
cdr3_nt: TGTGCCAGCCGCCCCAGCGGGCGCCAAGAGACCCAGTACTTC

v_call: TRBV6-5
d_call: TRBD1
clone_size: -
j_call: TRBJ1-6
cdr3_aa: CASRWDRGNSPLHF
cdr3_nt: TGTGCCAGCAGGTGGGACAGGGGAAATTCACCCCTCCACTTT

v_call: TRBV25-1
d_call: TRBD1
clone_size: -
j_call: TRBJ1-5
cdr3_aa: CASSGTGVWGQPQHF
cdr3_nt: TGTGCCAGCAGCGGAACAGGGGTTTGGGGTCAGCCCCAGCATTTT

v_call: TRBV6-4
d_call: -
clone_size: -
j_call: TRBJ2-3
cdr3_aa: CASSDRPRGTQYF
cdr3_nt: TGTGCCAGCAGTGATAGGCCCAGGGGTACGCAGTATTTT

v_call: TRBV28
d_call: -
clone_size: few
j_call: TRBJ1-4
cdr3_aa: CASSLGSRLAEKLFF
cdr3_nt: TGTGCCAGCAGCCTCGGCAGCAGACTCGCGGAAAAACTGTTTTTT

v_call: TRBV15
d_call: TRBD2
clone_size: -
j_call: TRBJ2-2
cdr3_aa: CATSRDLSSGRADNGELFF
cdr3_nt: TGTGCCACCAGCAGAGATCTGAGTAGCGGGAGGGCCGATAACGGGGAGCTGTTTTTT

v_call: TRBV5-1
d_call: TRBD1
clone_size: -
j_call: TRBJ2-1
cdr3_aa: CASSTGQGPFNEQFF
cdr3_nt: TGCGCCAGCAGCACCGGACAGGGGCCCTTCAATGAGCAGTTCTTC

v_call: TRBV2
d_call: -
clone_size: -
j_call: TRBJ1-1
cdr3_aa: CASTPRTGTNTEAFF
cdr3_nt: TGTGCCAGCACTCCCCGCACAGGGACCAACACTGAAGCTTTCTTT

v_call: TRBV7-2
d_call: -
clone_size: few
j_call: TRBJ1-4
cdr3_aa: CASSLARADNEKLFF
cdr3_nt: TGTGCCAGCAGCTTAGCGCGGGCAGATAATGAAAAACTGTTTTTT

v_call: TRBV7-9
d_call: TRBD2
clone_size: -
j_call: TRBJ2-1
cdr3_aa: CASRAGGHSYNEQFF
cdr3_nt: TGTGCCAGCCGGGCGGGAGGACACTCCTACAATGAGCAGTTCTTC

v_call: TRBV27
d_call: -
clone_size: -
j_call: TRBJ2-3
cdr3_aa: CASSSRGLTDTQYF
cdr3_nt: TGTGCCAGCAGTTCTCGTGGCCTCACAGATACGCAGTATTTT

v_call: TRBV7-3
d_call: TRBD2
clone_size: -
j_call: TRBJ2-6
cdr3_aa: CASSLAPSGNSGANVLTF
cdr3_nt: TGTGCCAGCAGCTTAGCCCCTAGCGGCAACTCTGGGGCCAACGTCCTGACTTTC

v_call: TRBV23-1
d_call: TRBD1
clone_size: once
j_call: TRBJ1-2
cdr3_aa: CASSQSTGVYGYTF
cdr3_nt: TGCGCCAGCAGTCAATCCACAGGGGTTTATGGCTACACCTTC

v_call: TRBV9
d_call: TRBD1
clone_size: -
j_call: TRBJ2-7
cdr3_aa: CASSVGDRGVYEQYF
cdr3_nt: TGTGCCAGCAGCGTAGGGGACAGGGGAGTCTACGAGCAGTACTTC

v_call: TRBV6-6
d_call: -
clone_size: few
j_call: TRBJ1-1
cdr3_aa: CASSYSRGGTEAFF
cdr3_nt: TGTGCCAGCAGTTACTCGAGAGGGGGCACTGAAGCTTTCTTT

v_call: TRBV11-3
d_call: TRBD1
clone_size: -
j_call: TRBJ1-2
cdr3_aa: CASSSPQGVGGYTF
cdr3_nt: TGTGCCAGCAGCTCTCCCCAGGGGGTAGGTGGCTACACCTTC

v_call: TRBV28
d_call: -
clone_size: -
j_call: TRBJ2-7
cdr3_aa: CASSSLPYEQYF
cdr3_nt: TGTGCCAGCAGTTCCCTGCCCTACGAGCAGTACTTC

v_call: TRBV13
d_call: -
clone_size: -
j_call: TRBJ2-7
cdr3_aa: CASSNQAAPYEQYF
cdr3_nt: TGTGCCAGCAGCAACCAAGCGGCCCCCTACGAGCAGTACTTC

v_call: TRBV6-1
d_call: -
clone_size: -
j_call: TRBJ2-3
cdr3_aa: CASRTTVSTDTQYF
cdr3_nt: TGTGCCAGCAGGACGACTGTTAGCACAGATACGCAGTATTTT

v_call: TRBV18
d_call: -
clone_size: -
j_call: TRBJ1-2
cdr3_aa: CASSPAAQPYGYTF
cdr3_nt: TGTGCCAGCTCACCCGCCGCACAGCCCTATGGCTACACCTTC

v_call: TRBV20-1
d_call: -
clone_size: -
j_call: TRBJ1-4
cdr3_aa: CSAGAEKLFF
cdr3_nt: TGCAGTGCAGGGGCCGAAAAACTGTTTTTT

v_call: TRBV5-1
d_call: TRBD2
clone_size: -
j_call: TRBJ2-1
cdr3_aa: CASSLVSGRRNEQFF
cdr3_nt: TGCGCCAGCAGCTTGGTTAGCGGGAGGCGGAATGAGCAGTTCTTC

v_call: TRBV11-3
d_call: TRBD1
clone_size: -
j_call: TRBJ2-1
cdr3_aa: CASSVGQGAAYNEQFF
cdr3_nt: TGTGCCAGCAGCGTCGGGCAGGGGGCTGCGTACAATGAGCAGTTCTTC

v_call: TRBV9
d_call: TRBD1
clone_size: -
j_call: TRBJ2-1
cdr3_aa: CASSPRTGYDEQFF
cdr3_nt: TGTGCCAGCAGCCCCCGGACAGGGTACGATGAGCAGTTCTTC

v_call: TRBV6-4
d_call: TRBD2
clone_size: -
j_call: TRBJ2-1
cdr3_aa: CASSKQREFNNEQFF
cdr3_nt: TGTGCCAGCAGTAAACAGCGGGAGTTCAACAATGAGCAGTTCTTC

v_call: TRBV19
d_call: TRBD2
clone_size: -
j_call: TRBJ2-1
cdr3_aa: CASTPLAGALNEQFF
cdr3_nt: TGTGCCAGTACCCCACTAGCGGGAGCTTTAAATGAGCAGTTCTTC

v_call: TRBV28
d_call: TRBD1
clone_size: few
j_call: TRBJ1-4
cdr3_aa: CASSYGTGGEKLFF
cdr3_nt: TGTGCCAGCAGTTATGGGACAGGGGGGGAAAAACTGTTTTTT

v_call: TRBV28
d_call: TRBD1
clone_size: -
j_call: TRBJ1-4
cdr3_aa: CASSSGTGGYEKLFF
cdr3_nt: TGTGCCAGCAGTTCCGGGACAGGGGGCTATGAAAAACTGTTTTTT

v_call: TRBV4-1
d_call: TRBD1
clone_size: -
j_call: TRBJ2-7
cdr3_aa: CASSQVWTGYPPYEQYF
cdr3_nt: TGCGCCAGCAGCCAAGTTTGGACAGGGTACCCACCCTACGAGCAGTACTTC

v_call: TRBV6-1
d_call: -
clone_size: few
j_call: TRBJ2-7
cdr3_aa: CASSEEGGTGGLEQYF
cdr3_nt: TGTGCCAGCAGTGAAGAGGGAGGGACAGGCGGACTCGAGCAGTACTTC

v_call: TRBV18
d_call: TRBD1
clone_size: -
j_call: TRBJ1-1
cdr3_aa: CASSPGQDRNEAFF
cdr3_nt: TGTGCCAGCTCACCAGGGCAGGACAGGAATGAAGCTTTCTTT